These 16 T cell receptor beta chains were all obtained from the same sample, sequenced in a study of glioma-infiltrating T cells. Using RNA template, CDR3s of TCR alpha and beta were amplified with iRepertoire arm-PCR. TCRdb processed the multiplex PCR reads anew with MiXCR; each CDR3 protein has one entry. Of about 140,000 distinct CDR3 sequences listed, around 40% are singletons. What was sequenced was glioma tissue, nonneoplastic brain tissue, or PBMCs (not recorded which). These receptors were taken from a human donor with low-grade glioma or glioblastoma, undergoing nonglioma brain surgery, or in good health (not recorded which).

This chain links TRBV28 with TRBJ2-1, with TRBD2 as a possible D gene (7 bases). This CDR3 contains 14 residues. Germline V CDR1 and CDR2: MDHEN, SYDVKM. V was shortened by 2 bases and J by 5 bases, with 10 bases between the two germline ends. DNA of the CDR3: TGTGCCAGCAGTTTAGGGGGGGGCCACAATGAGCAGTTCTTC. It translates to CASSLGGGHNEQFF. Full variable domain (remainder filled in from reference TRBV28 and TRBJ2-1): DVKVTQSSRYLVKRTGEKVFLECVQDMDHENMFWYRQDPGLGLRLIYFSYDVKMKEKGDIPEGYSVSREKKERFSLILESASTNQTSMYLCASSLGGGHNEQFFGPGTRLTVL.

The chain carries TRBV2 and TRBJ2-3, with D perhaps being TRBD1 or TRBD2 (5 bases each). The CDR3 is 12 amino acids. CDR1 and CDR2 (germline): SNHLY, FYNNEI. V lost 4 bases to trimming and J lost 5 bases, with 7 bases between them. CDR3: CASSGGEDTQYF. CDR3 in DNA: TGTGCCAGCAGTGGAGGGGAAGATACGCAGTATTTT.

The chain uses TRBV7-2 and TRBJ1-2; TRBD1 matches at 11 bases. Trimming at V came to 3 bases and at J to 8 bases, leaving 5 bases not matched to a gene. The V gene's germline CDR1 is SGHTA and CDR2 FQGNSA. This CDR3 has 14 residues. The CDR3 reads CASSFRTGGRGYTF. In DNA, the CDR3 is TGTGCCAGCAGCTTTAGGACAGGGGGCCGAGGCTACACCTTC.

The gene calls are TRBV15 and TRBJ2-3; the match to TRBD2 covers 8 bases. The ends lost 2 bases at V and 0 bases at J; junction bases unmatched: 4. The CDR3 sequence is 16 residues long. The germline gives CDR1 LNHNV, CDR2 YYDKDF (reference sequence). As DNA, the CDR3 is TGTGCCACCAGCAGAAGAGTAGCGGGGAGCACAGATACGCAGTATTTT. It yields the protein CATSRRVAGSTDTQYF. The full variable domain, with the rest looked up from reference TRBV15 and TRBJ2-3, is DAMVIQNPRYQVTQFGKPVTLSCSQTLNHNVMYWYQQKSSQAPKLLFHYYDKDFNNEADTPDNFQSRRPNTSFCFLDIRSPGLGDTAMYLCATSRRVAGSTDTQYFGPGTRLTVL.

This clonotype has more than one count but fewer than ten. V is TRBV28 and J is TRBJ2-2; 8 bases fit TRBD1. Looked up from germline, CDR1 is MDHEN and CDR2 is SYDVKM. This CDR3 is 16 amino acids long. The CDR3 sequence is CAVARSRRGLAGELFF. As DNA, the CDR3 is TGTGCAGTAGCCCGGTCGCGCAGGGGGCTGGCCGGGGAGCTGTTTTTT. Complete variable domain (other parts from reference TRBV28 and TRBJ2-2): DVKVTQSSRYLVKRTGEKVFLECVQDMDHENMFWYRQDPGLGLRLIYFSYDVKMKEKGDIPEGYSVSREKKERFSLILESASTNQTSMYLCAVARSRRGLAGELFFGEGSRLTVL.

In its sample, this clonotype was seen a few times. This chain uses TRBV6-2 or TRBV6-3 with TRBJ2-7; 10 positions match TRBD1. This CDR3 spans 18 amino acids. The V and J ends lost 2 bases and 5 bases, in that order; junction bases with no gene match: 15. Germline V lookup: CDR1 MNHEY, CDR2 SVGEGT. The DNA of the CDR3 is TGTGCCAGCAGTTACCTAGGGACAGGGGTTGCTTTGGTCGACGAGCAGTACTTC. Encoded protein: CASSYLGTGVALVDEQYF.

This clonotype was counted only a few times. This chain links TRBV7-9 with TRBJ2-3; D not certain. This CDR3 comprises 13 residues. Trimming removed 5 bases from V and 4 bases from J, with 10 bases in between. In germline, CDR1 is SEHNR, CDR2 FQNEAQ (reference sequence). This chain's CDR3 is CASSPPIADTQYF. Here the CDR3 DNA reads TGTGCCAGCAGCCCACCCATCGCAGATACGCAGTATTTT.

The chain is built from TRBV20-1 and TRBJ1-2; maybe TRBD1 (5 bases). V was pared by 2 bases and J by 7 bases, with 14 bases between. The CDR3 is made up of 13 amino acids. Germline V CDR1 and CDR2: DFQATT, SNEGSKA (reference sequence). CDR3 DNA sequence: TGCAGTGCTAGAATCGACAGAGGGCGTGGCTACACCTTC. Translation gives CSARIDRGRGYTF.

CDR3 loop: CASSIPTDEQYF. For the CDR3, the DNA is TGTGCCAGCAGTATACCGACGGACGAGCAGTACTTC. The chain is built from TRBV28 and TRBJ2-7; D is uncertain. The V gene lost 5 bases and the J gene lost 5 bases, with 10 bases spanning the gap. The CDR3 loop spans 12 amino acids. CDR1 MDHEN and CDR2 SYDVKM come from the germline V gene.

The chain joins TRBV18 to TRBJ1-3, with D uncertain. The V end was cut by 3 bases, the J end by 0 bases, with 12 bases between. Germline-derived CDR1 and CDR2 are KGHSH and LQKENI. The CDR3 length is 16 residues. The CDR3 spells CASSPPIQYSGNTIYF. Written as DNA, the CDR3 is TGTGCCAGCTCACCCCCCATACAGTACTCTGGAAACACCATATATTTT.

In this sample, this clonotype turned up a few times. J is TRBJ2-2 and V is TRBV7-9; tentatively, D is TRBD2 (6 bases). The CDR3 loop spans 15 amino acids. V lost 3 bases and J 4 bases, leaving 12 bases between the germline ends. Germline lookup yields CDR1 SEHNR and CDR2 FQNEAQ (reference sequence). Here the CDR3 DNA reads TGTGCCAGCAGCTTGCGGGGTTCGGCCACCGGGGAGCTGTTTTTT. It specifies CASSLRGSATGELFF. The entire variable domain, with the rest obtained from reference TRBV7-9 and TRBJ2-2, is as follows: DTGVSQNPRHKITKRGQNVTFRCDPISEHNRLYWYRQTLGQGPEFLTYFQNEAQLEKSRLLSDRFSAERPKGSFSTLEIQRTEQGDSAMYLCASSLRGSATGELFFGEGSRLTVL.

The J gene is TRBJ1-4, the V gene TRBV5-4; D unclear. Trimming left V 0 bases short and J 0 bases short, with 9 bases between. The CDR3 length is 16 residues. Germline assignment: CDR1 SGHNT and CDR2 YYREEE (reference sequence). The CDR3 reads CASSLGGKATNEKLFF. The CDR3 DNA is TGTGCCAGCAGCTTGGGGGGAAAGGCAACTAATGAAAAACTGTTTTTT.

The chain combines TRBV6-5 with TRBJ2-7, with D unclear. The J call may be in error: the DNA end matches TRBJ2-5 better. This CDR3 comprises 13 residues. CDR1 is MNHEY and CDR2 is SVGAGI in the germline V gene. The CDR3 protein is CASRPPEGETQYF. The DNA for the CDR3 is TGTGCCAGCAGACCGCCAGAAGGGGAGACCCAGTACTTC.

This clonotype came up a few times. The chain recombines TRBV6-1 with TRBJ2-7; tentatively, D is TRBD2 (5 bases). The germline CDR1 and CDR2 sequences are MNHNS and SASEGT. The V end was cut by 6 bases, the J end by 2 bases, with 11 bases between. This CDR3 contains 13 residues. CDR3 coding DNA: TGTGCCAGCAGGCACGAGACTACCTACGAGCAGTACTTC. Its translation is CASRHETTYEQYF.

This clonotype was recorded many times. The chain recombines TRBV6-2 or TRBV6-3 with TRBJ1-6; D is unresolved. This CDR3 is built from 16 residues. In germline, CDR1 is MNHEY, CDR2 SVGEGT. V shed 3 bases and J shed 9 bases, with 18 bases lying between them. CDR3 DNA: TGTGCCAGCAGTTATGACTTGTGGCGCGGCGGTTCACCCCTCCACTTT. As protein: CASSYDLWRGGSPLHF.

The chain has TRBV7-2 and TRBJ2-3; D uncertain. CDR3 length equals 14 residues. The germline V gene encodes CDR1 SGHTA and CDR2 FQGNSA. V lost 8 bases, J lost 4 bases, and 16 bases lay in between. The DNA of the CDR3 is TGTGCCAGCGGCCTGATGCACTCCGCAGATACGCAGTATTTT. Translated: CASGLMHSADTQYF. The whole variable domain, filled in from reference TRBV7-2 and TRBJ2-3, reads GAGVSQSPSNKVTEKGKDVELRCDPISGHTALYWYRQSLGQGLEFLIYFQGNSAPDKSGLPSDRFSAERTGGSVSTLTIQRTQQEDSAVYLCASGLMHSADTQYFGPGTRLTVL.